Below, 21 T cell receptor beta chains from the same sample are listed, as sequenced in a study of blood T cell repertoires in COVID-19. Method: immunoSEQ multiplex PCR; TCRdb's copy keeps in-frame clones and lacks some. Of more than 150,000 clones detected, 80% to 90% appear once; the ten largest clones hold approximately 15%. The specimen was peripheral blood. These receptors originate from a woman in her thirties or forties with acute or convalescent COVID-19.

The gene calls are TRBV30 and TRBJ2-5; perhaps TRBD2 as D (5 bases). With 4 bases removed from V and 2 bases from J, the gap between germline ends came to 8 bases. The CDR3 has 12 amino acids. CDR1 and CDR2 (germline): GTSNPN, SVGIG (reference sequence). The CDR3 loop reads CAWIGIQETQYF. DNA of the CDR3: TGTGCCTGGATCGGGATTCAAGAGACCCAGTACTTC.

This clone was detected only once. This rearrangement joins TRBV27 to TRBJ2-2; D not resolved. Trimming took 4 bases from V and 2 from J, leaving 14 bases between them. This CDR3 contains 16 residues. CDR1 and CDR2 from the germline V gene are MNHEY and SMNVEV (reference sequence). CDR3: CASSSEFTTNTGELFF. CDR3 DNA sequence: TGTGCCAGCAGTTCGGAGTTTACTACCAACACCGGGGAGCTGTTTTTT.

This clone occurred once. The rearrangement uses TRBV3-1 (or the pseudogene TRBV3-2) and TRBJ2-3, with 8 nucleotides matching TRBD2. CDR3 length: 16 residues. With V trimmed by 4 bases and J by 6 bases, 12 bases remained unmatched. Germline CDR1 LGHDT, CDR2 YNNKEL (reference sequence). CDR3 protein: CASSPGSGGPSDTQYF. The CDR3 bases are TGTGCCAGCAGCCCCGGGTCGGGAGGGCCATCCGATACGCAGTATTTT.

This sequence joins TRBV7-3 and TRBJ1-6, with D uncertain. The CDR3 totals 15 residues. Germline values: CDR1 SGHTA, CDR2 FQGTGA. Trimming cost V 5 bases and J 7 bases, with 15 bases left between them. CDR3 DNA sequence: TGTGCCAGCAGCCTTGGATTCGGAGTGAATTCACCCCTCCACTTT. It codes for CASSLGFGVNSPLHF.

V usage is TRBV27 and J usage is TRBJ2-7; TRBD2 agrees at 10 bases. This CDR3 spans 16 amino acids. Per germline, CDR1 MNHEY and CDR2 SMNVEV (reference sequence). V lost 0 bases to trimming and J lost 1 base; unmatched junction nucleotides: 3. The CDR3 protein is CASSLSWTSGSYEQYF. DNA of the CDR3: TGTGCCAGCAGTTTATCTTGGACTAGCGGATCCTACGAGCAGTACTTC.

The chain carries TRBV11-3 and TRBJ1-1; D remains unclear. The V end was cut by 5 bases, the J end by 5 bases, with 12 bases between. CDR1 is SGHNT, CDR2 YENEEA, per germline. The CDR3 totals 13 residues. The CDR3 DNA is TGTGCCAGCAGCCTTGGGGAGGCAACTGAAGCTTTCTTT. This codes for CASSLGEATEAFF. Using reference TRBV11-3 and TRBJ1-1 for the parts outside the CDR3, the full variable domain is EAGVVQSPRYKIIEKKQPVAFWCNPISGHNTLYWYLQNLGQGPELLIRYENEEAVDDSQLPKDRFSAERLKGVDSTLKIQPAELGDSAVYLCASSLGEATEAFFGQGTRLTVV.

The sample holds one count of this clone. The chain carries TRBV15 and TRBJ2-7, with TRBD1 identical over 9 bases. The germline V gene encodes CDR1 LNHNV and CDR2 YYDKDF (reference sequence). The V segment lost 3 bases and the J segment 5 bases; nucleotides outside the gene matches: 11. The CDR3 spans 16 residues. The CDR3 reads CATSRGTGGAFHEQYF. For the CDR3, the DNA is TGTGCCACCAGCAGGGGAACAGGGGGCGCCTTCCACGAGCAGTACTTC.

The CDR3 here is CATKPKWTGGSEQYF. CDR3 nucleotide sequence: TGCGCCACCAAACCCAAGTGGACAGGGGGCAGTGAGCAGTACTTC. V is TRBV10-1 and J is TRBJ2-7; 11 bases align to TRBD1. Trimming at V came to 10 bases and at J to 7 bases, leaving 15 bases not matched to a gene. The CDR3 runs 15 residues. Per the germline V gene, CDR1 is WNHNN and CDR2 is SYGVQD (reference sequence).

The CDR3 spells CASSWGPLGDSSYNEQFF. For the CDR3, the DNA is TGCGCCAGCAGCTGGGGTCCTTTGGGGGACAGCTCCTACAATGAGCAGTTCTTC. The gene calls are TRBV5-1 and TRBJ2-1; 7 positions agree with TRBD1. CDR1 and CDR2 from the germline V gene are SGHRS and YFSETQ. Trimming cost V 3 bases and J 0 bases; bases outside gene matches: 12. This CDR3 has 18 amino acids.

The V gene is TRBV6-2 or TRBV6-3, the J gene TRBJ1-6; TRBD1 might be the D (6 bases). Trimming left V 6 bases short and J 5 bases short, with 14 bases between. CDR3 size: 15 residues. Germline V lookup: CDR1 MNHEY, CDR2 SVGEGT. The CDR3 reads CASSLGTLDNSPLHF. CDR3 in DNA: TGTGCCAGCAGCCTGGGGACACTAGATAATTCACCCCTCCACTTT.

The genes are TRBV30 and TRBJ1-1; no clear D gene. Deletions cut 2 bases from V and 6 bases from J, with 10 bases between. The CDR3 spans 12 residues. Germline V gene lookup returns CDR1 GTSNPN and CDR2 SVGIG (reference sequence). In DNA, the CDR3 is TGTGCCTGGAGTCGACTGACCCCTGAAGCTTTCTTT. This sequence encodes CAWSRLTPEAFF.

The rearrangement uses TRBV3-1 (or the pseudogene TRBV3-2) and TRBJ2-1, with 10 bases matching TRBD2. Germline-derived CDR1 and CDR2 are LGHDT and YNNKEL (reference sequence). With 2 bases clipped from V and 7 bases from J, the junction kept 8 bases outside the gene matches. The CDR3 totals 16 residues. CDR3 DNA: TGTGCCAGCAGCCAAAGATGGCTAGCGGGAGATAATGAGCAGTTCTTC. As protein: CASSQRWLAGDNEQFF.

The genes are TRBV7-2 and TRBJ1-1, with D unclear. Trimming cost V 2 bases and J 1 base, with 14 bases left between them. This CDR3 spans 16 amino acids. Germline CDR1 and CDR2: SGHTA and FQGNSA. Written as DNA, the CDR3 is TGTGCCAGCAGCTTAAGTTCCGGGGTTGGGAACACTGAAGCTTTCTTT. Encoded protein: CASSLSSGVGNTEAFF.

This clone was counted only a few times. The rearrangement links TRBV2 to TRBJ2-7, with D perhaps matching TRBD2 (5 bases). V dropped 2 bases and J dropped 5 bases, with 7 bases sitting between them. The V gene's germline CDR1 is SNHLY and CDR2 FYNNEI. The length of the CDR3 is 12 residues. DNA for the CDR3: TGTGCCAGCAGTGAATGGGGAGACGAGCAGTACTTC. Residues: CASSEWGDEQYF.

This chain links TRBV13 with TRBJ2-3; D possibly corresponds to TRBD2 (6 bases). Trimming stripped 6 bases from V and 5 bases from J, with 12 bases between. Germline values: CDR1 PRHDT, CDR2 FYEKMQ (reference sequence). The CDR3 has 13 amino acids. This CDR3 is CASSPVAEDTQYF. The CDR3 DNA is TGTGCCAGCAGTCCCGTAGCGGAAGATACGCAGTATTTT.

The chain is built from TRBV29-1 and TRBJ2-7; weak D call: TRBD2 (5 bases). Trimming cost V 4 bases and J 5 bases, with 9 bases left between them. The CDR3 is 11 residues long. CDR1 SQVTM and CDR2 ANQGSEA come from the germline V gene. Written as DNA, the CDR3 is TGCAGCGTTGGTCTGGGAGACGAGCAGTACTTC. Its translation is CSVGLGDEQYF.

The chain has TRBV27 and TRBJ2-7; the match to TRBD2 covers 12 bases. Trimming cost V 5 bases and J 5 bases; bases outside gene matches: 4. The CDR3 runs 14 residues. Germline CDR1 is MNHEY and CDR2 is SMNVEV (reference sequence). The CDR3: CASSVGLAGHEQYF. Here the CDR3 DNA reads TGTGCCAGCAGTGTCGGACTAGCGGGGCACGAGCAGTACTTC.

The chain couples TRBV28 to TRBJ2-3; 9 positions agree with TRBD2. The CDR3 runs to 15 residues. The V gene's germline CDR1 is MDHEN and CDR2 SYDVKM. Losses at the gene ends were 11 bases for V and 3 bases for J; bases not matched to a gene: 12. CDR3 DNA sequence: TGTGCCGCCCGCGGGGGGGCCTACAGGACAGATACGCAGTATTTT. It specifies CAARGGAYRTDTQYF. The whole variable domain, remainder taken from reference TRBV28 and TRBJ2-3, is DVKVTQSSRYLVKRTGEKVFLECVQDMDHENMFWYRQDPGLGLRLIYFSYDVKMKEKGDIPEGYSVSREKKERFSLILESASTNQTSMYLCAARGGAYRTDTQYFGPGTRLTVL.

V and J are TRBV3-1 (or the pseudogene TRBV3-2) and TRBJ2-7; TRBD2 aligns across 9 bases. V dropped 4 bases and J dropped 3; count of bases not matched to a gene: 7. CDR3 size: 15 residues. CDR1 LGHDT and CDR2 YNNKEL come from the germline V gene (reference sequence). The CDR3 nucleotides read TGTGCCAGCAGCCGAAGCGGGGGGTCGAACTACGAGCAGTACTTC. It translates to CASSRSGGSNYEQYF.

The V gene is TRBV5-5, the J gene TRBJ2-2; 9 bases are a match to TRBD2. The CDR3 is made up of 20 amino acids. With V trimmed by 2 bases and J by 3 bases, 17 bases remained unmatched. The germline V gene encodes CDR1 SGHKS and CDR2 YYEKEE (reference sequence). Written as DNA, the CDR3 is TGTGCCAGCAGCTTTAGGTTTATTTCACGCGGGAGGGCCGACACCGGGGAGCTGTTTTTT. This codes for CASSFRFISRGRADTGELFF.

The chain carries TRBV19 and TRBJ2-2; D remains unclear. CDR3 length: 15 residues. V was shortened by 1 base and J by 0 bases, with 6 bases between the two germline ends. Germline CDR1 is LNHDA and CDR2 is SQIVND (reference sequence). CDR3 DNA sequence: TGTGCCAGTAGTATAGGTGAGGCGAACACCGGGGAGCTGTTTTTT. Translated: CASSIGEANTGELFF.